A single sample gave rise to the 26 T cell receptor beta chains below, sequenced in a study of T cell responses to AZD1222 COVID-19 vaccine. The method was immunoSEQ multiplex PCR; TCRdb's version includes in-frame clones alone and lacks a portion of them. Of 100,000 to 150,000 clones listed, more than 70% are singletons. This specimen consisted of peripheral blood, obtained 28 days after the second AZD1222 dose. The receptors were gathered from an adult who received the AZD1222 COVID-19 vaccine.

The chain carries TRBV19 and TRBJ1-4; 8 bases fit TRBD1. The germline V gene has CDR1 LNHDA and CDR2 SQIVND (reference sequence). The CDR3 is 14 amino acids. Trimming cost V 9 bases and J 7 bases; bases outside gene matches: 10. CDR3 region: CASRVGQDREKLFF. In DNA, the CDR3 is TGTGCCAGCAGAGTGGGACAGGACCGTGAAAAACTGTTTTTT.

This clone was picked up one time. The chain uses TRBV4-3 and TRBJ2-1; D could derive from TRBD1 or TRBD2 (6 bases each). Germline CDR1 is LGHNA and CDR2 is YSLEER. Trimming stripped 0 bases from V and 8 bases from J, with 8 bases between. The CDR3 runs to 13 residues. CDR3 loop: CASSQDRGDEQFF. The CDR3 nucleotides read TGCGCCAGCAGCCAAGATAGGGGGGATGAGCAGTTCTTC.

This rearrangement joins TRBV6-8 to TRBJ1-2; 7 bases line up with TRBD1. Germline CDR1 and CDR2: MNHGY and SAAAGT. CDR3 length equals 17 residues. V was pared by 6 bases and J by 1 base, with 14 bases of the junction left unmatched. CDR3 coding DNA: TGTGCCAGCAGGCGGCCGGGACAGCTCACATTTAACTATGGCTACACCTTC. Translating it yields CASRRPGQLTFNYGYTF.

This sequence joins TRBV6-5 and TRBJ1-2, with 10 positions matching TRBD1. Germline CDR1 and CDR2: MNHEY and SVGAGI. This CDR3 has 16 amino acids. V lost 4 bases, J lost 2 bases, and 7 bases stayed unmatched. CDR3 sequence: CASSSGTGVPNYGYTF. The DNA for the CDR3 is TGTGCCAGCAGTTCCGGGACAGGGGTTCCAAACTATGGCTACACCTTC.

This clone was recorded once. This sequence joins TRBV24-1 and TRBJ2-3, with TRBD2 as a possible D gene (6 bases). Germline CDR1 KGHDR, CDR2 SFDVKD. Trimming took off 4 bases at V and 4 bases at J, with 14 bases between the two ends. The CDR3 contains 15 residues. CDR3 protein: CATSERRGLADTQYF. The CDR3 nucleotides read TGTGCCACCAGTGAACGGCGGGGTTTAGCAGATACGCAGTATTTT.

This rearrangement joins TRBV29-1 to TRBJ2-7; TRBD1 might be the D (6 bases). Trimming left V 5 bases short and J 6 bases short, with 11 bases between. The CDR3 covers 11 residues. CDR1 and CDR2 (germline): SQVTM, ANQGSEA. As DNA, the CDR3 is TGCAGCGTTACAGGGTATGGCGAGCAGTACTTC. Translated, it gives CSVTGYGEQYF.

This clone has more than one count but fewer than ten. This chain links TRBV12-3 or TRBV12-4 with TRBJ1-2, with D possibly TRBD1 on 5 matching bases. Trimming pared 2 bases from V and 3 bases from J, leaving 7 bases between. The CDR3 has 13 residues. The CDR3 nucleotides are TGTGCCAGCAGTTTAAAGGGGTACTATGGCTACACCTTC. The encoded protein is CASSLKGYYGYTF.

V gene TRBV30 combines with J gene TRBJ1-4, with 7 nucleotides matching TRBD1. There are 15 residues in the CDR3. The germline V gene encodes CDR1 GTSNPN and CDR2 SVGIG (reference sequence). V lost 1 base, J lost 8 bases, and 10 bases stayed unmatched. The chain's CDR3 is CAWSDPGQQPEKLFF. Written as DNA, the CDR3 is TGTGCCTGGAGTGATCCGGGACAGCAACCCGAAAAACTGTTTTTT.

The rearrangement links TRBV5-1 to TRBJ1-1; D is undetermined. CDR3 length: 14 residues. From germline, CDR1 is SGHRS and CDR2 YFSETQ. Trimming stripped 4 bases from V and 2 bases from J, with 12 bases between. The CDR3 spells CASSREVQNTEAFF. The CDR3 DNA reads as TGCGCCAGCAGCCGGGAGGTTCAAAACACTGAAGCTTTCTTT.

The chain joins TRBV24-1 to TRBJ2-7; 7 bases are a match to TRBD1. Trimming took 12 bases from V and 3 from J; bases not matched to a gene: 13. Germline V gene data show CDR1 as KGHDR and CDR2 as SFDVKD. The CDR3 totals 14 residues. CDR3 bases: TGTGCCGCTACAGGGGCCCGAGGGCTCTACGAGCAGTACTTC. Amino acids: CAATGARGLYEQYF.

In DNA, the CDR3 is TGTGCCAGCAGCCCCCACAGGGGAGCCTATACAACTGAAGCTTTCTTT. Residues: CASSPHRGAYTTEAFF. This rearrangement joins TRBV3-1 (or the pseudogene TRBV3-2) to TRBJ1-1, with 7 positions matching TRBD1. This CDR3 spans 16 amino acids. The junction had 13 bases not matched to a gene; V was cut back by 4 bases and J by 5 bases. The germline gives CDR1 LGHDT, CDR2 YNNKEL (reference sequence).

The rearrangement joins TRBV19 to TRBJ1-2, with D possibly matching TRBD1 (6 bases). The CDR3 loop spans 15 amino acids. The germline V gene has CDR1 LNHDA and CDR2 SQIVND (reference sequence). The V end lost 6 bases, the J end lost 7 bases, and 21 bases lay between the germline ends. DNA for the CDR3: TGTGCCAGTAGACAGGGAGGAGTCTCTTACCCTGGCTACACCTTC. It encodes CASRQGGVSYPGYTF.

The chain employs TRBV27 and TRBJ1-1, with D uncertain. Germline V lookup: CDR1 MNHEY, CDR2 SMNVEV (reference sequence). V was shortened by 2 bases and J by 0 bases, with 7 bases between the two germline ends. The CDR3 has 14 amino acids. CDR3 sequence: CASSLVLMNTEAFF. CDR3 nucleotides: TGTGCCAGCAGTTTAGTACTCATGAACACTGAAGCTTTCTTT.

This chain uses TRBV3-1 (or the pseudogene TRBV3-2) with TRBJ2-2, with 8 nucleotides matching TRBD1. With 4 bases clipped from V and 5 bases from J, the junction kept 6 bases outside the gene matches. In germline, CDR1 is LGHDT, CDR2 YNNKEL (reference sequence). The CDR3 extends over 15 amino acids. The chain's CDR3 is CASSLGQGKTGELFF. CDR3 bases: TGTGCCAGCAGCCTCGGACAGGGAAAGACCGGGGAGCTGTTTTTT.

The V call is TRBV21-1, the J call TRBJ2-7; TRBD1, the D gene given by the table, was not confirmed from the DNA. TRBV21-1 is shown as a pseudogene. This CDR3 has 13 amino acids. CDR3 amino acids: CASSKATSPEQYF. CDR3 DNA: TGTGCCAGCAGCAAAGCGACATCCCCAGAGCAGTACTTC.

This chain connects TRBV6-5 to TRBJ1-4; 8 nucleotides match TRBD1. V lost 6 bases to trimming and J lost 3 bases; unmatched junction nucleotides: 3. Germline CDR1 reads MNHEY; CDR2 reads SVGAGI. This CDR3 region has 14 residues. CDR3 DNA: TGTGCCAGCAGATTACAGGGGGCTAATGAAAAACTGTTTTTT. It is translated as CASRLQGANEKLFF.

This chain connects TRBV27 to TRBJ1-5; a possible D gene is TRBD1 (5 bases). V lost 4 bases and J 3 bases, leaving 7 bases between the germline ends. CDR3 length: 13 amino acids. The germline V gene encodes CDR1 MNHEY and CDR2 SMNVEV (reference sequence). The CDR3 coding sequence is TGTGCCAGCAGTTGGGGGGTCAATCAGCCCCAGCATTTT. Amino acids: CASSWGVNQPQHF.

This sequence joins TRBV30 and TRBJ1-5, with 7 bases lining up with TRBD1. Germline CDR1 reads GTSNPN; CDR2 reads SVGIG (reference sequence). The CDR3 runs 13 residues. The junction had 4 bases not matched to a gene; V was cut back by 3 bases and J by 5 bases. Here the CDR3 reads CAWRTGFDQPQHF. The CDR3, as DNA: TGTGCCTGGAGGACAGGGTTTGATCAGCCCCAGCATTTT.

V and J are TRBV27 and TRBJ1-2; 8 nucleotides match TRBD1. The CDR3 runs 15 residues. V trimming: 6 bases; J trimming: 4 bases; junction bases outside the gene matches: 10. Per germline, CDR1 MNHEY and CDR2 SMNVEV (reference sequence). The chain's CDR3 is CASREQTGEVYGYTF. CDR3 bases: TGTGCCAGCAGGGAACAGACAGGGGAGGTCTATGGCTACACCTTC.

CDR3 protein: CASNPAGAVNTEAFF. Here the CDR3 DNA reads TGTGCCAGCAACCCAGCTGGGGCCGTGAACACTGAAGCTTTCTTT. V gene TRBV6-5 combines with J gene TRBJ1-1, with D possibly TRBD1 on 5 matching bases. The V end lost 7 bases, the J end lost 0 bases, and 15 bases lay between the germline ends. The CDR3 extends over 15 amino acids. CDR1 is MNHEY and CDR2 is SVGAGI in the germline V gene.

V is TRBV19 and J is TRBJ1-4; 7 nucleotides match TRBD1. This CDR3 comprises 18 residues. From germline, CDR1 is LNHDA and CDR2 SQIVND (reference sequence). Trimming took 4 bases from V and 7 from J; bases not matched to a gene: 18. This chain's CDR3 is CASSNTARRQGFFEKLFF. CDR3 DNA: TGTGCCAGTAGTAATACAGCCCGGAGACAGGGTTTTTTTGAAAAACTGTTTTTT.

The sample holds a few counts of this clone. The rearrangement links TRBV25-1 to TRBJ1-3; D is ambiguous. Germline V gene sequence: CDR1 MGHDK, CDR2 SYGVNS. The CDR3 is 12 amino acids. With 4 bases removed from V and 8 bases from J, the gap between germline ends came to 9 bases. Here the CDR3 reads CASSGILYTIYF. CDR3 coding DNA: TGTGCCAGCAGTGGAATCTTGTACACCATATATTTT.

V and J are TRBV3-1 (or the pseudogene TRBV3-2) and TRBJ1-2; no definite D call. V was trimmed by 2 bases and J by 2 bases, leaving 12 bases between them. Germline assignment: CDR1 LGHDT and CDR2 YNNKEL (reference sequence). The length of the CDR3 is 15 residues. CDR3 in DNA: TGTGCCAGCAGCCAAAACCCCCTCGGGAACTATGGCTACACCTTC. It translates to CASSQNPLGNYGYTF.

The V and J genes are TRBV4-3 and TRBJ2-7; D tentatively fits TRBD1 or TRBD2 (5 bases each). This CDR3 contains 15 residues. Trimming left V 2 bases short and J 4 bases short, with 15 bases between. From germline, CDR1 is LGHNA and CDR2 YSLEER. The CDR3 DNA is TGCGCCAGCAGCCAACGGGACGGGGAATCGTACGAGCAGTACTTC. This sequence encodes CASSQRDGESYEQYF.

The V call is TRBV2, the J call TRBJ2-5; D possibly corresponds to TRBD1 (6 bases). This CDR3 spans 12 amino acids. CDR1 and CDR2 (germline): SNHLY, FYNNEI. V was pared by 10 bases and J by 0 bases, with 9 bases between. CDR3 amino acids: CATRTDQETQYF. CDR3 nucleotides: TGTGCCACTCGGACAGACCAAGAGACCCAGTACTTC.

This rearrangement joins TRBV27 to TRBJ2-3, with D perhaps matching TRBD2 (5 bases). The CDR3 sequence is 15 residues long. CDR1 is MNHEY, CDR2 SMNVEV, per germline (reference sequence). Deletions cut 2 bases from V and 5 bases from J, with 14 bases between. The DNA of the CDR3 is TGTGCCAGCAGTTTACGCGGGTCGCGCGAAGATACGCAGTATTTT. Amino acids: CASSLRGSREDTQYF.